This T cell receptor (beta chain) was profiled in a study of T-cell reconstitution after alpha-beta-depleted transplantation in children. Unique molecular identifiers were incorporated when the TCRbeta library was constructed. TCRdb reprocessed the PCR reads via MiXCR and lists one record per CDR3 protein. The table has hundreds of thousands of distinct CDR3 sequences, about an eighth seen once; the top ten hold roughly 0.77%. This clonotype has a count of ten or more. No antigen is known for it. General observations from the study: As was reported, about two months after transplant, alpha-beta T cells came from several hundred expanded graft clones. Newly produced T cells mostly provided counts and TCRbeta diversity after one year, as hyperexpanded clones declined.

The sample was PBMCs, taken before TCRalphabeta/CD19-depleted stem cell transplant. The TCR originated in a girl under 10 years old with congenital amegakaryocytic thrombocytopenia, due to receive a stem cell transplant.

The CDR3 spells CSVRGRSLLEQFF. Written as DNA, the CDR3 is TGCAGCGTTCGTGGCAGGTCCCTCTTAGAGCAGTTCTTC. The chain carries TRBV29-1 and TRBJ2-1, with D uncertain. V was shortened by 5 bases and J by 10 bases, with 18 bases between the two germline ends. From germline, CDR1 is SQVTM and CDR2 ANQGSEA. The CDR3 is 13 residues long.